Listed below are T cell receptor beta chains from one sample, sequenced in a study of regulatory T cells in long-lasting Graves disease. TCRdb used MiXCR to reprocess the multiplex PCR reads, holding one entry per CDR3 protein. The sample has 310,000 or so distinct CDR3 sequences, about 18% seen once; the top ten hold less than 35%. Sequencing used peripheral blood mononuclear cells (PBMCs), obtained when the disease was refractory, from a patient treated with antithyroid drugs. Receptor source: a female donor with Graves disease. The conserved cysteine and the conserved F or W are not part of the CDR3 here.

V gene	J gene	CDR3 protein
TRBV28	TRBJ2-7	ASSLHGGYSSAAEQY
TRBV5-4	TRBJ1-1	ASRPVDVDTEAF
TRBV3-1	TRBJ2-6	ASSQERGGSGANVLT
TRBV5-1	TRBJ2-7	ASSSTGVFAYEQY
TRBV19	TRBJ2-2	ASRILAGDTGELF
TRBV5-1	TRBJ1-2	ASSSGTGLRHGYT
TRBV19	TRBJ2-5	ASSNVMETQY
TRBV25-1	TRBJ1-1	ASSGQRNTEAF
TRBV5-5	TRBJ2-7	ASSLAPQTYEQY
TRBV20-1	TRBJ1-6	SARGSSGNSPLH
TRBV6-1	TRBJ2-7	ASSPGRVGYEQY
TRBV7-2	TRBJ2-5	ASSFPLAGGPETQY
TRBV10-3	TRBJ2-2	AISSRDNTGELF
TRBV7-2	TRBJ1-5	ASSTGLNQPQH
TRBV6-1	TRBJ2-7	ASSPRSVAYEQY
TRBV6-1	TRBJ2-7	ATIEPGTPAEQY
TRBV18	TRBJ2-5	ASSPLLQETQY
TRBV29-1	TRBJ1-2	SVVQGPNGYT
TRBV18	TRBJ2-7	ASSPPSSGPAAEQY
TRBV7-9	TRBJ1-1	ASSFPRGGTEAF
TRBV18	TRBJ1-2	ASSPPLPNYGYT
TRBV20-1	TRBJ1-5	SVGTGSLHQPQH
TRBV6-1	TRBJ1-2	ASSRTERNYGYT
TRBV11-1	TRBJ2-3	ASSFNPVSLPTDTQY
TRBV5-8	TRBJ1-1	ASSSIRWNTEAF
TRBV28	TRBJ2-5	ASRLVLGTGRETQY
TRBV20-1	TRBJ1-3	SASRSPSGNTIY
TRBV7-2	TRBJ1-1	ASSLVGGTMNEAF
TRBV3-1	TRBJ2-2	ASQTSNTGELV
TRBV6-1	TRBJ1-2	ACRGRVINYGYT
TRBV27	TRBJ2-7	ASRDRAYYEQY
TRBV25-1	TRBJ2-7	ASSDLSYEQY
TRBV5-5	TRBJ1-5	ASSRGVLSNQPQH
TRBV11-2	TRBJ2-4	ASSLGGYGAKNIQY
TRBV5-6	TRBJ2-7	ASSRDHQLEIPYEQY
TRBV12-3/TRBV12-4	TRBJ1-4	ASGQGQGPTNEKLF
TRBV2	TRBJ1-5	ASRAGTANQPQH